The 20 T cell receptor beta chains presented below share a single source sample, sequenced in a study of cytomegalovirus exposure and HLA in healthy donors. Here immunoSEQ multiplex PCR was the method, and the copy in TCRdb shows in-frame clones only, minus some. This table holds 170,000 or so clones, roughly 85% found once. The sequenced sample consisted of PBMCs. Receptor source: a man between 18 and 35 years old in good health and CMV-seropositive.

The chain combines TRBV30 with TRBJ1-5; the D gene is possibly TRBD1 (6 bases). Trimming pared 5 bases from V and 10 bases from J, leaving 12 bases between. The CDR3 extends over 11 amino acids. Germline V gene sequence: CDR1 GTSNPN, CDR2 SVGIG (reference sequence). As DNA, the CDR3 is TGTGCCTGGGATGGGGGGGGCCCCCAGCATTTT. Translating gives CAWDGGGPQHF.

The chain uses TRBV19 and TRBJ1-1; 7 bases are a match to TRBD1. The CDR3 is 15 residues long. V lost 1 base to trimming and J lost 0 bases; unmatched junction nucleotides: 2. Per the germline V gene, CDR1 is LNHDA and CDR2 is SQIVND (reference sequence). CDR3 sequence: CASSIGGQLNTEAFF. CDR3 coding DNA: TGTGCCAGTAGTATAGGGGGACAGTTGAACACTGAAGCTTTCTTT.

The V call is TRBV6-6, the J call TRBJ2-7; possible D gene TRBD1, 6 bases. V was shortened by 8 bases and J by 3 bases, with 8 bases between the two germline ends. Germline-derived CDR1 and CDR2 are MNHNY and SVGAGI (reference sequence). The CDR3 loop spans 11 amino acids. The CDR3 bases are TGTGCCAGCCTACAGGGCTACGAGCAGTACTTC. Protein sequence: CASLQGYEQYF.

The CDR3 region is CASRLNPGVGELFF. The CDR3 bases are TGTGCCAGCAGATTAAATCCAGGGGTGGGGGAGCTGTTTTTT. The V call is TRBV11-3, the J call TRBJ2-2; D may be TRBD1 (6 bases). Per the germline V gene, CDR1 is SGHNT and CDR2 is YENEEA. Between the trimmed V and J ends, which lost 6 bases and 8 bases, there was a span of 16 bases. The CDR3 has 14 residues.

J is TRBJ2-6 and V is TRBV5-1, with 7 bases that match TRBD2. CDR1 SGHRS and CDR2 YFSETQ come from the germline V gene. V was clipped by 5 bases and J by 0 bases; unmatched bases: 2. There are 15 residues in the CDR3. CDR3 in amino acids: CASRASGSGANVLTF. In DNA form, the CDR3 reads TGCGCCAGCAGGGCTAGCGGCTCTGGGGCCAACGTCCTGACTTTC.

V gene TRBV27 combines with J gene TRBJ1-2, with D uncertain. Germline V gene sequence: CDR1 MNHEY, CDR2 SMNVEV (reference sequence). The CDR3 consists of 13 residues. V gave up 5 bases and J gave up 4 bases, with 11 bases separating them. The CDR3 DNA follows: TGTGCCAGCAGTCACGCCACAGCCTATGGCTACACCTTC. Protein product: CASSHATAYGYTF.

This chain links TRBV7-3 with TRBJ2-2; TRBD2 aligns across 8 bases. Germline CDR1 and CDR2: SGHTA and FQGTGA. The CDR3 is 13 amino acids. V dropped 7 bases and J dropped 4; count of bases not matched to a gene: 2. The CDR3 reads CASMAGGTGELFF. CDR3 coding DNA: TGTGCCAGCATGGCGGGGGGCACCGGGGAGCTGTTTTTT. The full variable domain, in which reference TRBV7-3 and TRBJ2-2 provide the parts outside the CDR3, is GAGVSQTPSNKVTEKGKYVELRCDPISGHTALYWYRQSLGQGPEFLIYFQGTGAADDSGLPNDRFFAVRPEGSVSTLKIQRTERGDSAVYLCASMAGGTGELFFGEGSRLTVL.

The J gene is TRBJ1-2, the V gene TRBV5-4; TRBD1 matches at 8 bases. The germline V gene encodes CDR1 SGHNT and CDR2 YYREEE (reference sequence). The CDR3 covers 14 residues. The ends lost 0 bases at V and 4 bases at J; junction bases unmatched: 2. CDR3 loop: CASSLAGTGYGYTF. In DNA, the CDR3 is TGTGCCAGCAGCTTGGCAGGGACAGGCTATGGCTACACCTTC.

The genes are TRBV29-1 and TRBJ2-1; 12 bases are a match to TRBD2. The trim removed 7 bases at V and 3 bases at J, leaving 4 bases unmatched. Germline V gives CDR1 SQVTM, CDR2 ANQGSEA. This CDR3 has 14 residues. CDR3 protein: CSGWTSGNYNEQFF. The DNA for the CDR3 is TGCAGCGGTTGGACTAGCGGGAACTACAATGAGCAGTTCTTC.

Written as DNA, the CDR3 is TGTGCCAGCAGAGGCCGGGGGTCCCTCGCCGAGCAGTACTTC. Its translation is CASRGRGSLAEQYF. The genes are TRBV28 and TRBJ2-7, with a possible D match to TRBD2 (6 bases). Germline V gene sequence: CDR1 MDHEN, CDR2 SYDVKM. V was trimmed by 6 bases and J by 6 bases, leaving 18 bases between them. The CDR3 loop spans 14 amino acids.

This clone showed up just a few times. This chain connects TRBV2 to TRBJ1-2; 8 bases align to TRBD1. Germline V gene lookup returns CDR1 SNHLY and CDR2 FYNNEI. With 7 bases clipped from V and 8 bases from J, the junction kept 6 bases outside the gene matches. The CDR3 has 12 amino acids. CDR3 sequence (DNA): TGTGCCAGCACGGACAGGGACTGGGGCTACACCTTC. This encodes CASTDRDWGYTF.

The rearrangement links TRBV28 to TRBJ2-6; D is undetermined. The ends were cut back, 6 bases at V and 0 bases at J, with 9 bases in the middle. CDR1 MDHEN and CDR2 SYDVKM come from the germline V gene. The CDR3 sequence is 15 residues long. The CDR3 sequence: CASSQTSSGANVLTF. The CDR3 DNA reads TGTGCCAGCAGCCAAACGAGCTCTGGGGCCAACGTCCTGACTTTC.

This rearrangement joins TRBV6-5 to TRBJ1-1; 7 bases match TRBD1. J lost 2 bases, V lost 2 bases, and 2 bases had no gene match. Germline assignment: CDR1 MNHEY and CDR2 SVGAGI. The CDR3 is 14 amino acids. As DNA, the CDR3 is TGTGCCAGCAGTTACCGACAGGGAAACACTGAAGCTTTCTTT. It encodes CASSYRQGNTEAFF.

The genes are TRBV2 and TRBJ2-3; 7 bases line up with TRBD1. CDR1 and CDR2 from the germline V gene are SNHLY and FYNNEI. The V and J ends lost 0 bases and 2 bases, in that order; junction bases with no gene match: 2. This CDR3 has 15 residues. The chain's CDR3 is CASSEAGTVTDTQYF. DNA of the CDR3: TGTGCCAGCAGTGAAGCTGGGACAGTCACAGATACGCAGTATTTT. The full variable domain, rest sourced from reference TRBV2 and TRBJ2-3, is EPEVTQTPSHQVTQMGQEVILRCVPISNHLYFYWYRQILGQKVEFLVSFYNNEISEKSEIFDDQFSVERPDGSNFTLKIRSTKLEDSAMYFCASSEAGTVTDTQYFGPGTRLTVL.

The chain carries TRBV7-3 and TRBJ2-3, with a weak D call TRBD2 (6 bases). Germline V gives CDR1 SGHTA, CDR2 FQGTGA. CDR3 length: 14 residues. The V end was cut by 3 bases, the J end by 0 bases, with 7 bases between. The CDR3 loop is CASSFSGSTDTQYF. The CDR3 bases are TGTGCCAGCAGCTTTAGCGGTAGCACAGATACGCAGTATTTT.

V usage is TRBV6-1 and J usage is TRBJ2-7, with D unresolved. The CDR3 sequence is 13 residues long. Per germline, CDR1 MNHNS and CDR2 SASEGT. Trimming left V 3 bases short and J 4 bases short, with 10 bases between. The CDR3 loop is CASSDMIRYEQYF. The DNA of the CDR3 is TGTGCCAGCAGTGATATGATCAGATACGAGCAGTACTTC.

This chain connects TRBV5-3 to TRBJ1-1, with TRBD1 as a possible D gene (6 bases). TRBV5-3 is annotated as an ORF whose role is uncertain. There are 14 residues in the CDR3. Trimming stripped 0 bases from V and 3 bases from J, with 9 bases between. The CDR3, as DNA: TGTGCCAGAAGCTTGGGGGAGGGGGACACTGAAGCTTTCTTT. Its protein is CARSLGEGDTEAFF.

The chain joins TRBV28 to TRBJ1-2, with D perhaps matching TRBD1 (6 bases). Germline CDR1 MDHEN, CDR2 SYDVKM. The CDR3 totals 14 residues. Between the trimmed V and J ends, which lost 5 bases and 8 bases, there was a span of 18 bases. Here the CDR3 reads CASSTAYGGGGYTF. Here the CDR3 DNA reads TGTGCCAGCAGTACGGCCTATGGTGGGGGCGGCTACACCTTC.

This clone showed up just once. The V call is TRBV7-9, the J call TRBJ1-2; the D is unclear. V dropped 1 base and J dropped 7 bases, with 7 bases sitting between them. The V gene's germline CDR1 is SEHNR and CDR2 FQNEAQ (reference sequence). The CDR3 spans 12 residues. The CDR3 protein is CASSLVEGGYTF. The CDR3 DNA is TGTGCCAGCAGCTTAGTAGAGGGTGGCTACACCTTC.

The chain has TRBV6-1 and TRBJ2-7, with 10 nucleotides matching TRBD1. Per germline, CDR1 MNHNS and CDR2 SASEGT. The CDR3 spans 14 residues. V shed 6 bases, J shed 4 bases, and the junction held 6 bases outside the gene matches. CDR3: CASSPTGGGYEQYF. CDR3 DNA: TGTGCCAGCAGCCCGACAGGGGGCGGTTACGAGCAGTACTTC.